The 10 T cell receptor beta chains reported below all come from one sample, sequenced in a study of blood T cells in healthy people across ages. For the second PCR, which ran for about 6 to 11 cycles, a sample-barcoded 5' primer and a J-beta primer mix were used. Via MiXCR, TCRdb re-called the 5' RACE reads, giving one row per CDR3 protein. Of about 830,000 distinct CDR3 sequences listed, roughly 60% are singletons. Sequencing was done on a sample of blood. These TCRs come from a man aged 25 to 40 in good health.

This clonotype has just a few counts. The gene calls are TRBV29-1 and TRBJ2-3; tentatively, D is TRBD2 (5 bases). CDR3 size: 13 residues. Germline assignment: CDR1 SQVTM and CDR2 ANQGSEA. Trimming left V 4 bases short and J 2 bases short, with 10 bases between. CDR3 nucleotide sequence: TGCAGCGTTGGGACTTCCCTCACAGATACGCAGTATTTT. Protein: CSVGTSLTDTQYF.

There are a few counts of this clonotype. The chain combines TRBV9 with TRBJ2-1; 9 positions agree with TRBD2. The CDR3 has 14 amino acids. Germline CDR1 reads SGDLS; CDR2 reads YYNGEE. Trimming cost V 7 bases and J 4 bases; bases outside gene matches: 6. In nucleotides, the CDR3 is TGTGCCAGCGCGCGGCTAGCGGGGTACAATGAGCAGTTCTTC. As protein: CASARLAGYNEQFF.

This clonotype has more than one count but fewer than ten. The rearrangement joins TRBV9 to TRBJ2-3, with D possibly being TRBD1 or TRBD2 (5 bases each). This CDR3 region has 14 residues. Per the germline V gene, CDR1 is SGDLS and CDR2 is YYNGEE. V shed 0 bases and J shed 6 bases, with 11 bases lying between them. In DNA form, the CDR3 reads TGTGCCAGCAGCGTAGCGGGGACGGGTGATACGCAGTATTTT. Its protein product is CASSVAGTGDTQYF.

The rearrangement joins TRBV5-1 to TRBJ2-2; either TRBD1 or TRBD2 may fit D (5 bases each). The CDR3 runs to 17 residues. V lost 1 base, J lost 4 bases, and 17 bases lay in between. In germline, CDR1 is SGHRS, CDR2 YFSETQ. CDR3 amino acids: CASSLLGPGMGTGELFF. The CDR3 DNA sequence: TGCGCCAGCAGCTTGCTGGGACCGGGAATGGGCACCGGGGAGCTGTTTTTT.

The genes are TRBV27 and TRBJ2-7; TRBD1 matches 9 bases. The end of the DNA is better explained by TRBJ2-5, so the J call may be wrong. The CDR3 contains 13 residues. Germline CDR1 MNHEY, CDR2 SMNVEV (reference sequence). The CDR3 region has the DNA TGTGCCAGCAGTTGGGACAGGGATAAGACCCAGTACTTC. Encoded protein: CASSWDRDKTQYF.

The chain has TRBV5-4 and TRBJ2-6, with no clear D. Germline CDR1 is SGHNT and CDR2 is YYREEE (reference sequence). CDR3 length: 14 residues. Trimming removed 5 bases at V and 2 bases at J, with 8 bases between. The CDR3 DNA follows: TGTGCCAGCAGGAGGATAACTGGGGCCAACGTCCTGACTTTC. Residues: CASRRITGANVLTF.

This clonotype was detected a few times. This chain joins TRBV25-1 and TRBJ2-7; 10 bases fit TRBD2. J gave up 1 base and V 1 base, and 7 bases lay outside the gene matches. The CDR3 spans 17 residues. The germline gives CDR1 MGHDK, CDR2 SYGVNS. The CDR3 DNA is TGTGCCAGCAGTGAATTCCCCCTTAGCGGGGGGTCCTACGAGCAGTACTTC. Its protein is CASSEFPLSGGSYEQYF.

This clonotype occurred a few times. The chain has TRBV28 and TRBJ1-2; a possible D gene is TRBD1 (5 bases). CDR3 length: 12 amino acids. With 4 bases removed from V and 3 bases from J, the gap between germline ends came to 6 bases. The V gene's germline CDR1 is MDHEN and CDR2 SYDVKM. The CDR3 reads CASSWGYYGYTF. The CDR3 DNA sequence: TGTGCCAGCAGTTGGGGCTACTATGGCTACACCTTC.

The J gene is TRBJ2-7, the V gene TRBV6-5; 9 bases fit TRBD1. Germline V gives CDR1 MNHEY, CDR2 SVGAGI. V trimming: 0 bases; J trimming: 4 bases; junction bases outside the gene matches: 7. The CDR3 consists of 16 residues. The CDR3 reads CASSYSTGQGVYEQYF. The CDR3, as DNA: TGTGCCAGCAGTTACTCGACGGGACAGGGTGTATACGAGCAGTACTTC.

The chain joins TRBV3-1 to TRBJ2-3; D is undetermined. V shed 1 base and J shed 2 bases, with 10 bases lying between them. Germline V lookup: CDR1 LGHDT, CDR2 YNNKEL (reference sequence). The CDR3 has 15 amino acids. In DNA, the CDR3 is TGTGCCAGCAGCCAAGTGGTGGGGTTCACAGATACGCAGTATTTT. Translated, it gives CASSQVVGFTDTQYF.